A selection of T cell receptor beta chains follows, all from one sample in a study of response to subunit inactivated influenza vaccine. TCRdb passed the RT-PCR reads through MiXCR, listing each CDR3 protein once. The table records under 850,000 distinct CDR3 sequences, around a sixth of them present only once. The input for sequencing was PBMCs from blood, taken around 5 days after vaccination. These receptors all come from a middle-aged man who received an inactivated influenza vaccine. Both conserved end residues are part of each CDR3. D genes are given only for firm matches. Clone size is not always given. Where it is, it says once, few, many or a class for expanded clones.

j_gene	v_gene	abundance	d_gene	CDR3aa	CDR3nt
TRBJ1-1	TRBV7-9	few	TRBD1	CASSRQGESTEAFF	TGTGCCAGCAGTCGACAGGGGGAAAGCACTGAAGCTTTCTTT
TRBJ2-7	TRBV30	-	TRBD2	CAWSVPLAGVYEQYF	TGTGCCTGGAGTGTACCGCTAGCGGGAGTTTACGAGCAGTACTTC
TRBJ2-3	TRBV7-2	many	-	CASTQRGGNTDTQYF	TGTGCCAGCACGCAACGTGGCGGTAACACAGATACGCAGTATTTT
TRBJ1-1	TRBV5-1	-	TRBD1	CASSLTGGGRTEAFF	TGCGCCAGCAGCTTGACAGGGGGCGGAAGAACTGAAGCTTTCTTT
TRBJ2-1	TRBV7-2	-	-	CASRPEFDEQFF	TGTGCCAGCAGGCCAGAGTTCGATGAGCAGTTCTTC
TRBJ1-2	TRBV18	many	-	CASSLTGQSYGYTF	TGTGCCAGCTCCCTCACCGGACAGTCCTATGGCTACACCTTC
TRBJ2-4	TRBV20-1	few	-	CSARGVAKNIQYF	TGCAGTGCTAGGGGAGTTGCCAAAAACATTCAGTACTTC
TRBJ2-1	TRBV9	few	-	CASSVRPDNEQFF	TGTGCCAGCAGCGTAAGGCCGGACAATGAGCAGTTCTTC
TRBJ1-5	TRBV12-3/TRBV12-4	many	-	CASSLYGQPQHF	TGTGCCAGCAGTTTATATGGGCAGCCCCAGCATTTT
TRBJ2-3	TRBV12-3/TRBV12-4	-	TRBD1	CASSSDRGLPDTQYF	TGTGCCAGCAGTTCGGACAGGGGGCTCCCAGATACGCAGTATTTT
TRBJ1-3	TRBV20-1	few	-	CSARVGGSGNTIYF	TGCAGTGCTAGGGTGGGAGGTTCTGGAAACACCATATATTTT
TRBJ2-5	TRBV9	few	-	CASSAEYRETQYF	TGTGCCAGCAGCGCCGAGTACCGGGAGACCCAGTACTTC
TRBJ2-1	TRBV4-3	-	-	CASSQVGSHEQFF	TGCGCCAGCAGCCAAGTAGGCTCTCATGAGCAGTTCTTC
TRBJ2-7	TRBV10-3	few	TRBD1	CAIRAGDSPSYEQYF	TGTGCCATCAGGGCCGGGGACAGCCCATCCTACGAGCAGTACTTC
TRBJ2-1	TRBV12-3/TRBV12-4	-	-	CASQPGRGGWDEQFF	TGTGCCAGCCAGCCTGGCAGGGGTGGTTGGGATGAGCAGTTCTTC
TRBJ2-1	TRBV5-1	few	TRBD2	CASSLGLAGNYNEQFF	TGCGCCAGCAGCTTGGGACTAGCGGGGAATTACAATGAGCAGTTCTTC
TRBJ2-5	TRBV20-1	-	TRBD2	CSASAAGAETQYF	TGCAGTGCTAGTGCGGCGGGAGCAGAGACCCAGTACTTC
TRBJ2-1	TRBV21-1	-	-	CASSKSGGDSYNEQFF	TGTGCCAGCAGCAAATCCGGCGGGGACTCCTACAATGAGCAGTTCTTC
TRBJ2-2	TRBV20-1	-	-	CSAGFPARGGWELFF	TGCAGTGCGGGATTCCCCGCCCGGGGAGGTTGGGAGCTGTTTTTT
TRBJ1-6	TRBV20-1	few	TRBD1	CSAIPVDRGGSSPLHF	TGCAGTGCTATACCGGTCGACAGGGGGGGAAGTTCACCCCTCCACTTT
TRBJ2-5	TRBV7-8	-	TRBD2	CASSLGGGESETQYF	TGTGCCAGCAGCTTAGGCGGGGGGGAATCGGAGACCCAGTACTTC
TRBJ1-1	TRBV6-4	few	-	CAVGPGTEAFF	TGTGCCGTAGGGCCGGGCACTGAAGCTTTCTTT
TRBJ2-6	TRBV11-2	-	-	CASSLPPSGANVLTF	TGTGCCAGCAGCTTACCCCCCTCTGGGGCCAACGTCCTGACTTTC
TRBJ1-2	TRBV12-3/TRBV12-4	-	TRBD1	CASNWDRGYGYTF	TGTGCCAGCAACTGGGACAGGGGGTATGGCTACACCTTC
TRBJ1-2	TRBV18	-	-	CASSPPGPSNYGYTF	TGTGCCAGCTCACCACCGGGACCCTCTAACTATGGCTACACCTTC